This T cell receptor (beta chain) came from a study of T cell responses to AZD1222 COVID-19 vaccine. Whole-study context: Analysis merged second doses at about 4 or about 12 weeks. The study's findings and limits: Seropositive at baseline were only a handful of AZD1222 recipients. Increased Spike-specific TCR breadth and depth were observed after two AZD1222 doses.

The table came from immunoSEQ multiplex PCR; TCRdb's copy has only in-frame clones and leaves some out. The table includes tens of thousands of clones, 65% to 85% detected once. This clone has a single count. Its specificity is not known. V dropped 4 bases and J dropped 2 bases, with 15 bases sitting between them. This CDR3 comprises 15 residues. Germline CDR1 is SGHAT and CDR2 is FQNNGV. This sequence was found in an adult in good health. The chain recombines TRBV11-2 with TRBJ2-7; D may match TRBD1 or TRBD2 (5 bases each). Sequenced material: peripheral blood, taken on day 0 of AZD1222 vaccination. CDR3 protein: CASSSGPSLTYEQYF. In DNA, the CDR3 is TGTGCCAGCAGCTCGGGACCTAGTTTGACCTACGAGCAGTACTTC. The entire variable domain, with the rest obtained from reference TRBV11-2 and TRBJ2-7, is as follows: EAGVAQSPRYKIIEKRQSVAFWCNPISGHATLYWYQQILGQGPKLLIQFQNNGVVDDSQLPKDRFSAERLKGVDSTLKIQPAKLEDSAVYLCASSSGPSLTYEQYFGPGTRLTVT.